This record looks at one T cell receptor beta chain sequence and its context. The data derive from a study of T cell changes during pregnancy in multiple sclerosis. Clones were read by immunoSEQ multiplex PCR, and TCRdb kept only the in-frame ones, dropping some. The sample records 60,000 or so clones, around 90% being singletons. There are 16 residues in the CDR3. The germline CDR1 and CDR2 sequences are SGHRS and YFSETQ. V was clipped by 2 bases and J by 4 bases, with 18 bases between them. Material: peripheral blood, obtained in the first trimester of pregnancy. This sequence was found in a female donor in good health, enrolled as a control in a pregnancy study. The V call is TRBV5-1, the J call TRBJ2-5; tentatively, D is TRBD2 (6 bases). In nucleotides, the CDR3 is TGCGCCAGCAGCTTTTTGGCGGGACTTCAGACAGAGACCCAGTACTTC. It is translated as CASSFLAGLQTETQYF.